The source of this T cell receptor beta chain is a study of T cell responses to AZD1222 COVID-19 vaccine. About the research overall: It was second doses at about 4 or about 12 weeks that were pooled.

Profiled with immunoSEQ multiplex PCR; TCRdb holds only in-frame clones, not every one. The sample holds some 99,000 clones; roughly 87% are singletons and the top ten take 4.5% to 6.5%. This clone was observed at least ten times. The CDR3 extends over 13 amino acids. V was clipped by 2 bases and J by 8 bases, with 10 bases between them. Looked up from germline, CDR1 is LNHDA and CDR2 is SQIVND (reference sequence). The receptor was isolated from an adult in good health. V and J are TRBV19 and TRBJ1-5; D gene ambiguous. The sample consisted of peripheral blood, taken on day 0 of AZD1222 vaccination. The CDR3 DNA follows: TGTGCCAGTAGTATAACCCAGCGAGAGCCCCAGCATTTT. This encodes CASSITQREPQHF.